Shown below are 21 T cell receptor beta chains from a single sample sequenced in a study of T cell responses to AZD1222 COVID-19 vaccine. Produced via immunoSEQ multiplex PCR; TCRdb's table is partial and in-frame only. The data hold about 100,000 clones, with around 87% observed a single time. Sample: peripheral blood, taken 28 days after the second AZD1222 dose. These receptors all come from an adult who received the AZD1222 COVID-19 vaccine.

The rearrangement uses TRBV6-5 and TRBJ1-2, with no clear D. Germline V gene sequence: CDR1 MNHEY, CDR2 SVGAGI. V lost 0 bases and J lost 6, with 14 bases in between. CDR3 length: 15 residues. The CDR3 DNA reads TGTGCCAGCAGTTACTCGGGCAGCCTAGGAGATGGCTACACCTTC. It specifies CASSYSGSLGDGYTF.

This rearrangement joins TRBV15 to TRBJ1-2; D is perhaps TRBD1 (5 bases). The CDR3 is 16 amino acids. Trimming left V 0 bases short and J 1 base short, with 12 bases between. Germline V gives CDR1 LNHNV, CDR2 YYDKDF (reference sequence). The chain's CDR3 is CATSRDRVAYNYGYTF. In DNA form, the CDR3 reads TGTGCCACCAGCAGAGACAGGGTGGCTTATAACTATGGCTACACCTTC.

This chain joins TRBV4-2 and TRBJ2-4; D perhaps matches TRBD1 (5 bases). The CDR3 contains 16 residues. In germline, CDR1 is LGHNA, CDR2 YNFKEQ. V lost 2 bases, J lost 0 bases, and 11 bases lay in between. CDR3 nucleotide sequence: TGTGCCAGCAGCCAACAGGGAATTGTAGCCAAAAACATTCAGTACTTC. Translation: CASSQQGIVAKNIQYF.

The rearrangement uses TRBV2 and TRBJ1-1, with unresolved D. This CDR3 has 13 amino acids. CDR1 and CDR2 from the germline V gene are SNHLY and FYNNEI. V was pared by 7 bases and J by 5 bases, with 14 bases between. CDR3 region: CASTQYGKTEAFF. The CDR3 coding sequence is TGTGCCAGCACCCAATATGGGAAAACTGAAGCTTTCTTT.

This rearrangement joins TRBV24-1 to TRBJ2-1; tentative D call: TRBD2 (5 bases). Germline CDR1 and CDR2: KGHDR and SFDVKD. The length of the CDR3 is 13 residues. Trimming left V 1 base short and J 6 bases short, with 6 bases between. For the CDR3, the DNA is TGTGCCACCAGTGATTTTGGGAGCAATGAGCAGTTCTTC. Translating gives CATSDFGSNEQFF.

CDR3 protein: CASSLSGDIFHEQYF. The CDR3 region has the DNA TGTGCCAGCAGCTTATCGGGGGACATTTTCCACGAGCAGTACTTC. The genes are TRBV7-9 and TRBJ2-7; the D call may be TRBD1 or TRBD2 (6 bases each). The CDR3 covers 15 residues. The germline V gene has CDR1 SEHNR and CDR2 FQNEAQ (reference sequence). Trimming shortened V by 2 bases and J by 5 bases, and 16 bases separated the two germline ends.

This clone showed up just a few times. CDR3 in DNA: TGTGCCAGCAGCTTTGGCAGGAACACTGAAGCTTTCTTT. Amino acid sequence: CASSFGRNTEAFF. This sequence joins TRBV7-9 and TRBJ1-1; D is unresolved. Trimming took off 3 bases at V and 1 base at J, with 6 bases between the two ends. The CDR3 runs 13 residues. From germline, CDR1 is SEHNR and CDR2 FQNEAQ (reference sequence).

This clone was found once. The chain recombines TRBV4-1 with TRBJ1-5; D is possibly TRBD1 (5 bases). Germline CDR1 reads MGHRA; CDR2 reads YSYEKL. The V and J ends lost 0 bases and 0 bases respectively, with 24 bases between them. The CDR3 runs to 21 residues. The CDR3 here is CASSQDRGVLHPFFSNQPQHF. CDR3 coding DNA: TGCGCCAGCAGCCAAGATCGGGGGGTACTACACCCCTTTTTTAGCAATCAGCCCCAGCATTTT.

This chain links TRBV6-1 with TRBJ2-1; possible D gene TRBD1, 6 bases. Germline V gene data show CDR1 as MNHNS and CDR2 as SASEGT. The CDR3 runs to 15 residues. The V end was cut by 3 bases, the J end by 2 bases, with 11 bases between. This chain's CDR3 is CASSDNREPYNEQFF. DNA for the CDR3: TGTGCCAGCAGTGATAACAGGGAGCCCTACAATGAGCAGTTCTTC.

Here the CDR3 reads CASSSRRENTEAFF. DNA of the CDR3: TGTGCCAGCAGCTCCCGTCGGGAGAACACTGAAGCTTTCTTT. The genes are TRBV7-2 and TRBJ1-1; D gene ambiguous. Per germline, CDR1 SGHTA and CDR2 FQGNSA. This CDR3 has 14 amino acids. V lost 4 bases, J lost 1 base, and 10 bases lay in between. Using reference TRBV7-2 and TRBJ1-1 for the parts outside the CDR3, the full variable domain is GAGVSQSPSNKVTEKGKDVELRCDPISGHTALYWYRQSLGQGLEFLIYFQGNSAPDKSGLPSDRFSAERTGGSVSTLTIQRTQQEDSAVYLCASSSRRENTEAFFGQGTRLTVV.

This clone was recorded once. The chain carries TRBV6-2 or TRBV6-3 and TRBJ2-1; TRBD1 matches 9 bases. The CDR3 runs 18 residues. V lost 0 bases and J lost 9; bases outside the gene matches: 15. The germline CDR1 and CDR2 sequences are MNHEY and SVGEGT. CDR3 loop: CASSYSITGTGLKSEQFF. CDR3 DNA sequence: TGTGCCAGCAGTTACTCTATCACCGGGACAGGGCTTAAAAGTGAGCAGTTCTTC.

The J gene is TRBJ2-5, the V gene TRBV7-2; 7 positions match TRBD1. J gave up 4 bases and V 4 bases, and 9 bases lay outside the gene matches. This CDR3 has 15 amino acids. Per germline, CDR1 SGHTA and CDR2 FQGNSA. CDR3 region: CASSSRGWSAETQYF. For the CDR3, the DNA is TGTGCCAGCAGCTCCAGGGGGTGGTCGGCAGAGACCCAGTACTTC.

The sample holds one count of this clone. The chain is built from TRBV18 and TRBJ1-4; TRBD1 aligns across 7 bases. The J segment lost 4 bases and the V segment lost 2 bases, leaving 4 bases of the junction unmatched. Germline V lookup: CDR1 KGHSH, CDR2 LQKENI. This CDR3 has 15 residues. The CDR3 DNA is TGTGCCAGCTCACCAAATCAGGGGGTTAATGAAAAACTGTTTTTT. Amino acid sequence: CASSPNQGVNEKLFF.

The J gene is TRBJ1-3, the V gene TRBV6-6, with a possible D match to TRBD1 (5 bases). The length of the CDR3 is 16 residues. V dropped 3 bases and J dropped 0 bases, with 12 bases sitting between them. The germline V gene has CDR1 MNHNY and CDR2 SVGAGI (reference sequence). This CDR3 reads CASSYQGASSGNTIYF. The DNA of the CDR3 is TGTGCCAGCAGTTATCAGGGTGCCAGCTCTGGAAACACCATATATTTT.

The chain's CDR3 is CASSPEGLAAFGAQYF. The DNA of the CDR3 is TGTGCCAGCAGCCCGGAAGGACTAGCGGCATTCGGGGCCCAGTACTTC. The genes are TRBV5-4 and TRBJ2-5, with TRBD2 matching over 10 bases. This CDR3 has 16 amino acids. Trimming took 4 bases from V and 9 from J; bases not matched to a gene: 15. The germline V gene has CDR1 SGHNT and CDR2 YYREEE (reference sequence).

Turning to this clone: The junction departs from the called germline gene at one end, perhaps through a read error. The CDR3 DNA reads as TGTACCAGCAGCTTAACGGACGGGGGAGGCTACGAGCAGTACTTC. This translates into CTSSLTDGGGYEQYF. The chain has TRBV7-9 and TRBJ2-7, with D maybe TRBD2 (6 bases). Germline assignment: CDR1 SEHNR and CDR2 FQNEAQ (reference sequence). The CDR3 totals 15 residues. The variable domain in full, completed from reference TRBV7-9 and TRBJ2-7, reads DTGVSQNPRHKITKRGQNVTFRCDPISEHNRLYWYRQTLGQGPEFLTYFQNEAQLEKSRLLSDRFSAERPKGSFSTLEIQRTEQGDSAMYLCTSSLTDGGGYEQYFGPGTRLTVT.

The genes are TRBV19 and TRBJ1-5; the D gene is possibly TRBD1 (6 bases). This CDR3 contains 16 residues. Trimming took off 3 bases at V and 3 bases at J, with 15 bases between the two ends. The germline gives CDR1 LNHDA, CDR2 SQIVND (reference sequence). For the CDR3, the DNA is TGTGCCAGTAGTATGGGGACACGGTCCATCAATCAGCCCCAGCATTTT. Translating gives CASSMGTRSINQPQHF. Using reference TRBV19 and TRBJ1-5 for the parts outside the CDR3, the full variable domain is DGGITQSPKYLFRKEGQNVTLSCEQNLNHDAMYWYRQDPGQGLRLIYYSQIVNDFQKGDIAEGYSVSREKKESFPLTVTSAQKNPTAFYLCASSMGTRSINQPQHFGDGTRLSIL.

The rearrangement joins TRBV11-1 to TRBJ1-1, with a weak D call TRBD1 (6 bases). The CDR3 sequence is 16 residues long. Germline V CDR1 and CDR2: SGHAT, FQDESV (reference sequence). V was cut by 3 bases and J by 0 bases, with 14 bases left in between. CDR3 sequence (DNA): TGTGCCAGCAGCTTCGGCCGGGACACATTGAACACTGAAGCTTTCTTT. Its translation is CASSFGRDTLNTEAFF.

The rearrangement uses TRBV7-9 and TRBJ1-2, with TRBD1 identical over 8 bases. This CDR3 comprises 14 residues. V dropped 1 base and J dropped 2; count of bases not matched to a gene: 0. Germline CDR1 and CDR2: SEHNR and FQNEAQ (reference sequence). The CDR3 bases are TGTGCCAGCAGCTTAGGGACAGGGAACTATGGCTACACCTTC. Translated, it gives CASSLGTGNYGYTF.

This chain joins TRBV14 and TRBJ2-2, with D perhaps TRBD1 (6 bases). The V and J ends lost 2 bases and 4 bases respectively, with 11 bases between them. The CDR3 contains 15 residues. Germline lookup yields CDR1 SGHDN and CDR2 FVKESK. The CDR3 nucleotides read TGTGCCAGCAGCCAATACAGGGCGGGCACCGGGGAGCTGTTTTTT. Protein product: CASSQYRAGTGELFF.

The chain employs TRBV5-1 and TRBJ1-3, with D perhaps TRBD1 (5 bases). Germline-derived CDR1 and CDR2 are SGHRS and YFSETQ. Deletions cut 0 bases from V and 1 base from J, with 11 bases between. CDR3 length: 16 residues. This CDR3 is CASSLVGGSSGNTIYF. CDR3 sequence (DNA): TGCGCCAGCAGCTTGGTGGGGGGGAGTTCTGGAAACACCATATATTTT.